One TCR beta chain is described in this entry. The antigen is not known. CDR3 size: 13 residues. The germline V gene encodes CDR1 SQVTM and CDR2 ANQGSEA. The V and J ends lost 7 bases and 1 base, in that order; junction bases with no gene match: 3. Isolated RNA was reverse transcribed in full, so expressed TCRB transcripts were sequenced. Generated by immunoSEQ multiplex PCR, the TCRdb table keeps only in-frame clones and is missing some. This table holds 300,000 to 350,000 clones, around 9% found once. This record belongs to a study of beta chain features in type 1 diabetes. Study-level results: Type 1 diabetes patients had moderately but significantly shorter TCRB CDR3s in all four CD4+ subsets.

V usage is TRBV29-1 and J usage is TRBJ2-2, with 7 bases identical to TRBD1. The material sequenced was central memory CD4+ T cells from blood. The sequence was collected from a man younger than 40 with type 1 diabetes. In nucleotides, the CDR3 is TGCAGCGCAGGGGGTATGAACACCGGGGAGCTGTTTTTT. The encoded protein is CSAGGMNTGELFF.